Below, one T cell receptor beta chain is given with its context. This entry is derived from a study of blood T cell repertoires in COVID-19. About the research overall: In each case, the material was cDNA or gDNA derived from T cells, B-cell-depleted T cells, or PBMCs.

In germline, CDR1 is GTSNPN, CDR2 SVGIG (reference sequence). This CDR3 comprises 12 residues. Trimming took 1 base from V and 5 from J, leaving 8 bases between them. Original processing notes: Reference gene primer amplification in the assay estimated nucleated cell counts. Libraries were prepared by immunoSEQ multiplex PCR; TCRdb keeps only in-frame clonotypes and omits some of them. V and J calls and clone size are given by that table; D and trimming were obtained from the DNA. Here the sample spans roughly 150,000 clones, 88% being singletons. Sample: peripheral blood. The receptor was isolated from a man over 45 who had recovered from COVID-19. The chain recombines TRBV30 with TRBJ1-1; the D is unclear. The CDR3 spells CAWSERDTEAFF. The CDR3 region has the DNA TGTGCCTGGAGTGAGAGGGATACTGAAGCTTTCTTT.